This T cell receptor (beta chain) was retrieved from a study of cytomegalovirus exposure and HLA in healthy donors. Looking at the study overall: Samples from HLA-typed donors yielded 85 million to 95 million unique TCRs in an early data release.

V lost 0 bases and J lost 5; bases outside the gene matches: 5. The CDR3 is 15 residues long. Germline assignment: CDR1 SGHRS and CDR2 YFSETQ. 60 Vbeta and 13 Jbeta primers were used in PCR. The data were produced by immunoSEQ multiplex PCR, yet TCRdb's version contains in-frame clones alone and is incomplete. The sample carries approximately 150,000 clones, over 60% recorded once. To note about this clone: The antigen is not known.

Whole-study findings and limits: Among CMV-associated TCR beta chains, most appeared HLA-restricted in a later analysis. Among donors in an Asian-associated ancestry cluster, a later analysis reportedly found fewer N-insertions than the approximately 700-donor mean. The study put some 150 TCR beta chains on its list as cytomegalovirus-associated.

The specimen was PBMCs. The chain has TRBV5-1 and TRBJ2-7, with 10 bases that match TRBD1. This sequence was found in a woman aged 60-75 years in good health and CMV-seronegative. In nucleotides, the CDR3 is TGCGCCAGCAGCTTGGCGCGGGGACAGGGGCACGAGCAGTACTTC. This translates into CASSLARGQGHEQYF.